This T cell receptor beta chain was obtained from a study of response to subunit inactivated influenza vaccine. A remark on this clonotype: Its specificity is unknown.

Findings and limits, study-wide: Authors suggested each seasonal flu vaccination may recruit only limited numbers of new T cells.

Each CDR3 protein gets one entry after TCRdb re-called the RT-PCR reads with MiXCR. The data show approximately 250,000 distinct CDR3 sequences, 12% seen once. This CDR3 has 14 amino acids. CDR1 and CDR2 (germline): MGHRA, YSYEKL. The V and J ends lost 4 bases and 6 bases respectively, with 10 bases between them. The sequence derives from a man in his fifties or sixties who received an inactivated influenza vaccine. The sample consisted of non-naive T cells sorted from PBMCs, taken 14 days before vaccination. The J gene is TRBJ1-6, the V gene TRBV4-1; no clear D. The CDR3 here is CASSPVGPNSPLHF. The CDR3 DNA reads TGCGCCAGCAGCCCAGTAGGGCCTAATTCACCCCTCCACTTT.